This T cell receptor beta chain is drawn from a study of OX40 agonist ivuxolimab in advanced cancers. The CDR3 runs 16 residues. With V trimmed by 6 bases and J by 5 bases, 12 bases remained unmatched. Germline V gene data show CDR1 as SGHRS and CDR2 as YFSETQ. Method: immunoSEQ multiplex PCR; TCRdb's copy keeps in-frame clones and lacks some. The sample lists about 90,000 clones, under 95% seen once, with 0.33% in the top ten. The rearrangement joins TRBV5-1 to TRBJ2-1, with 9 bases lining up with TRBD2. Sequences were derived from CD4+ or CD8+ T cells sorted from blood, sampled in a trial of the OX40 agonist ivuxolimab. This receptor was taken from an adult with an advanced solid tumor such as melanoma, head and neck, liver or kidney cancer. The CDR3 sequence: CASTPITSGFNNEQFF. The CDR3 region has the DNA TGCGCCAGCACCCCGATAACTAGCGGGTTCAACAATGAGCAGTTCTTC.